Listed here are 6 T cell receptor beta chains from one sample, sequenced in a study of CD8+ T cells in alopecia areata. Documented treatment: oral pan-JAK inhibitor, 5-10 mg twice daily. In each case, RNA was isolated and then reverse transcribed into cDNA as the sequencing template. TCRdb's table, derived via immunoSEQ multiplex PCR, lists solely in-frame clones and lacks some. The table has under 350,000 clones, about three fifths seen once. Sequenced here: CD4+ T cells sorted from blood, sampled at week 24, from a patient treated with tofacitinib. These TCRs come from a human donor with alopecia areata.

The rearrangement links TRBV14 to TRBJ2-6; D remains unclear. The V gene lost 2 bases and the J gene lost 4 bases, with 3 bases spanning the gap. This CDR3 region has 13 residues. Germline V gene lookup returns CDR1 SGHDN and CDR2 FVKESK. The CDR3: CASSQTGANVLTF. As DNA, the CDR3 is TGTGCCAGCAGCCAAACAGGGGCCAACGTCCTGACTTTC.

This chain uses TRBV5-4 with TRBJ1-1; D uncertain. The CDR3 loop spans 13 amino acids. Per germline, CDR1 SGHNT and CDR2 YYREEE (reference sequence). V was clipped by 1 base and J by 1 base, with 5 bases between them. CDR3 residues: CASSLNQNTEAFF. The CDR3 bases are TGTGCCAGCAGCTTGAATCAGAACACTGAAGCTTTCTTT.

The rearrangement uses TRBV7-9 and TRBJ2-7, with 9 bases that match TRBD1. CDR1 and CDR2 from the germline V gene are SEHNR and FQNEAQ (reference sequence). The CDR3 covers 16 residues. Trimming cost V 4 bases and J 2 bases; bases outside gene matches: 9. The CDR3 loop reads CASSSSGTGFAYEQYF. CDR3 coding DNA: TGTGCCAGCAGCTCTTCCGGGACAGGGTTCGCCTACGAGCAGTACTTC.

The chain is built from TRBV5-4 and TRBJ2-1; 7 positions agree with TRBD2. This CDR3 contains 14 residues. Germline V lookup: CDR1 SGHNT, CDR2 YYREEE (reference sequence). V lost 0 bases and J lost 3; bases outside the gene matches: 0. CDR3 in amino acids: CASSLGTSYNEQFF. CDR3 sequence (DNA): TGTGCCAGCAGCTTGGGGACTAGCTACAATGAGCAGTTCTTC.

The chain recombines TRBV25-1 with TRBJ1-2, with D perhaps TRBD1 (6 bases). Germline CDR1 reads MGHDK; CDR2 reads SYGVNS. The ends were cut back, 4 bases at V and 8 bases at J, with 11 bases in the middle. The CDR3 runs to 12 residues. In DNA, the CDR3 is TGTGCCAGCAGTGGGACAGCGGGAGGCTACACCTTC. Its translation is CASSGTAGGYTF.

The rearrangement joins TRBV29-1 to TRBJ2-7; 7 bases fit TRBD1. CDR1 is SQVTM and CDR2 is ANQGSEA in the germline V gene. The CDR3 is 13 amino acids. The V segment lost 7 bases and the J segment 3 bases; nucleotides outside the gene matches: 9. In DNA, the CDR3 is TGCAGCGCCAGCCGGCGACAGGGCTACGAGCAGTACTTC. It specifies CSASRRQGYEQYF.